This T cell receptor beta chain was retrieved from a study of cytotoxic CD8 clonotypes in ibrutinib-treated CLL. Study details: Responses: roughly 25 partial, 2 complete; after median roughly 68 months, roughly 15 stayed remitted, around twelve progressed. Study-level points and caveats: Relative to age-matched healthy donors, clonality at baseline was higher, and it tracked circulating CD8+ T-cell counts. Once treatment began, public clonotypes, which were uncommon, contracted or stayed stable.

V trimming: 6 bases; J trimming: 0 bases; junction bases outside the gene matches: 12. Germline V gene lookup returns CDR1 LNHDA and CDR2 SQIVND (reference sequence). This CDR3 is 17 amino acids long. In regard to this clone: As yet, its antigen is unknown.

TCRdb's table, derived via immunoSEQ multiplex PCR, lists solely in-frame clones and lacks some. Of fewer than 100,000 clones in the sample, 70% to 80% are singletons; the top ten hold 4.8%. The rearrangement links TRBV19 to TRBJ2-3; 7 nucleotides align to TRBD2. The specimen comprised PBMCs, sampled after 12 months of ibrutinib treatment. This receptor was identified in a human donor with chronic lymphocytic leukemia. This CDR3 is CASRVGSSGPSTDTQYF. In DNA form, the CDR3 reads TGTGCCAGTAGGGTTGGGTCTAGCGGACCGAGCACAGATACGCAGTATTTT.